One sample yielded the 3 T cell receptor beta chains listed below, sequenced in a study of Ad26.COV2.S vaccination and SARS-CoV-2 variants. Clones were read by immunoSEQ multiplex PCR, and TCRdb kept only the in-frame ones, dropping some. This table holds hundreds of thousands of clones, about 91% found once. This specimen consisted of peripheral blood, obtained after recovery from COVID-19. Receptor source: a human donor who had recovered from COVID-19.

This clone was counted between two and nine times. Other DNA sequences from this sample encode an identical CDR3 as well. The chain has TRBV5-1 and TRBJ1-1; 7 bases line up with TRBD1. CDR1 and CDR2 from the germline V gene are SGHRS and YFSETQ. This CDR3 is built from 15 residues. V lost 0 bases to trimming and J lost 1 base; unmatched junction nucleotides: 3. This chain's CDR3 is CASSLVGGANTEAFF. The CDR3 DNA reads TGCGCCAGCAGCTTGGTAGGGGGCGCGAACACTGAAGCTTTCTTT.

With respect to this clone: This CDR3 is also generated by other DNA sequences in the sample. The chain joins TRBV5-1 to TRBJ2-1, with 10 bases fitting TRBD2. CDR1 and CDR2 from the germline V gene are SGHRS and YFSETQ. The trim removed 3 bases at V and 4 bases at J, leaving 4 bases unmatched. The length of the CDR3 is 15 residues. CDR3 sequence reads: CASSSLAGAYNEQFF. CDR3 sequence (DNA): TGCGCCAGCAGCTCTCTAGCGGGGGCATACAATGAGCAGTTCTTC.

The J gene is TRBJ2-1, the V gene TRBV11-2; weak D call: TRBD2 (5 bases). The V gene's germline CDR1 is SGHAT and CDR2 FQNNGV. This CDR3 region has 14 residues. V was cut by 1 base and J by 10 bases, with 14 bases left in between. The CDR3 DNA is TGTGCCAGCAGCTTAGTAGAAGAGGGAGTGGAGCAGTTCTTC. It specifies CASSLVEEGVEQFF.